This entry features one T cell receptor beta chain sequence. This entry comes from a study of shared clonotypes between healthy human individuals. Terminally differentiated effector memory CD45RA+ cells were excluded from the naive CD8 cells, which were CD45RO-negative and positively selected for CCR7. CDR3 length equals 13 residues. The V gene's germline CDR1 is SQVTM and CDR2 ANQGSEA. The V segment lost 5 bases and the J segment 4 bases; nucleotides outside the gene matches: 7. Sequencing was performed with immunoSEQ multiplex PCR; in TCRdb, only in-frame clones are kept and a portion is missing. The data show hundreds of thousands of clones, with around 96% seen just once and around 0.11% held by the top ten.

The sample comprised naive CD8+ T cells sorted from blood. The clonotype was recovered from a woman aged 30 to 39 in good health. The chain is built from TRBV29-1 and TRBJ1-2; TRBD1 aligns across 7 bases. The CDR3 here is CSVMTGLSYGYTF. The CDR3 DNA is TGCAGCGTTATGACAGGGCTAAGCTATGGCTACACCTTC.